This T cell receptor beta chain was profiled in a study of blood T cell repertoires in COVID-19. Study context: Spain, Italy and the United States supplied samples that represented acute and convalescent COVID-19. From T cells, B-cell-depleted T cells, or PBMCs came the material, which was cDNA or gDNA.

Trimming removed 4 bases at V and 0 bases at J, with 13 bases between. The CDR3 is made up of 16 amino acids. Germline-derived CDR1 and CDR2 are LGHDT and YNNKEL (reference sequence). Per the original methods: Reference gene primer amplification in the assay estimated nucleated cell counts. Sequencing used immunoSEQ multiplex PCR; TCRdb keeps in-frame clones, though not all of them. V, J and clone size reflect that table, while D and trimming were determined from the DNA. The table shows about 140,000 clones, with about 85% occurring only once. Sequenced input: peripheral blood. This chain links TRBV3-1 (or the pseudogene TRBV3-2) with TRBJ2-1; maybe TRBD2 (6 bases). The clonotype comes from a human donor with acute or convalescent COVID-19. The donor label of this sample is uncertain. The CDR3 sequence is CASSPGTGTSYNEQFF. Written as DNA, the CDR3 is TGTGCCAGCAGCCCCGGGACTGGGACCTCCTACAATGAGCAGTTCTTC.